In this sample, the clone carrying this T cell receptor beta chain turned up a few times. Its antigen remains unknown. V lost 5 bases, J lost 7 bases, and 9 bases stayed unmatched. The CDR3 totals 14 residues. These data come from a study of identical twins. There were only healthy Caucasians among the donors. Overall study results and limits: It was cross-sectional statistical analysis, not following the same donors, that the conclusions relied on.

TCRdb re-called the 5' RACE reads with MiXCR, one entry per CDR3 protein. The table has around 370,000 distinct CDR3 sequences, approximately 9.1% seen once; the top ten hold roughly 8.9%. This receptor was taken from a woman between 50 and 59 years old in good health. The V gene is TRBV12-3 or TRBV12-4, the J gene TRBJ2-7; TRBD1 matches at 9 bases. The specimen sequenced was naive T cells sorted from blood. The CDR3 region is CASSPGQGLGEQYF. The CDR3 nucleotides read TGTGCCAGCAGTCCAGGACAGGGGCTGGGAGAGCAGTACTTC.